The present T cell receptor (beta chain) was sequenced within a study of T cell changes during pregnancy in multiple sclerosis. TCRdb keeps only in-frame clones here, not all; method: immunoSEQ multiplex PCR. The table includes 35,000 to 50,000 clones, roughly 90% detected once. This CDR3 contains 15 residues. Between the trimmed V and J ends, which lost 4 bases and 0 bases, there was a span of 10 bases. The germline gives CDR1 MDHEN, CDR2 SYDVKM. The origin of this receptor is a female donor with multiple sclerosis, enrolled in a pregnancy study. The chain couples TRBV28 to TRBJ2-4; no clear D. Sequences were derived from CD8+ T cells from peripheral blood mononuclear cells, sampled in the third trimester of pregnancy. Here the CDR3 reads CASSSLAEAKNIQYF. Written as DNA, the CDR3 is TGTGCCAGCAGTTCTCTGGCGGAAGCCAAAAACATTCAGTACTTC.